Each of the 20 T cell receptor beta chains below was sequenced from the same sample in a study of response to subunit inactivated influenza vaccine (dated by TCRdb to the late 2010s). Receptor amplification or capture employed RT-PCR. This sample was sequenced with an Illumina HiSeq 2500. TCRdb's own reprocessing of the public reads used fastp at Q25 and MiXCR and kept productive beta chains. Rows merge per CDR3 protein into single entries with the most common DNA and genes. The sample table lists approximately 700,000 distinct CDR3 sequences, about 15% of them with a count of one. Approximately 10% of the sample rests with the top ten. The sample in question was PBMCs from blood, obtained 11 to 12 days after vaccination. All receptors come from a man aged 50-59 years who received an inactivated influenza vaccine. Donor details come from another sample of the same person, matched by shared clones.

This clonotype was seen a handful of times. CDR3 sequence: CASSLREVRYQETQYF. In DNA, the CDR3 is TGTGCCAGCAGCCTCAGAGAGGTCAGGTACCAAGAGACCCAGTACTTC. The chain combines TRBV7-9 with TRBJ2-5, with D hard to call. V was clipped by 5 bases and J by 0 bases, with 16 bases between them. This CDR3 is built from 16 residues. Germline loops: CDR1 SEHNR, CDR2 FQNEAQ (reference sequence).

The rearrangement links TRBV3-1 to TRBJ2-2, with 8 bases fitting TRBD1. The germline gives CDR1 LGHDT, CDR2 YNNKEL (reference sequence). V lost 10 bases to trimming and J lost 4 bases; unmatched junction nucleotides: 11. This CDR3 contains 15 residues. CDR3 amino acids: CATCQVTGATGELFF. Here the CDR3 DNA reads TGTGCCACCTGCCAAGTGACAGGGGCCACCGGGGAGCTGTTTTTT.

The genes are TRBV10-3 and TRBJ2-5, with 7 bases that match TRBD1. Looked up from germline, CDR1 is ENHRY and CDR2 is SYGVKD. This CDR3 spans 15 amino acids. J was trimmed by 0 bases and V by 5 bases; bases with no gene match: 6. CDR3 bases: TGTGCCATCAGTTCGGACAGGACATACCAAGAGACCCAGTACTTC. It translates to CAISSDRTYQETQYF.

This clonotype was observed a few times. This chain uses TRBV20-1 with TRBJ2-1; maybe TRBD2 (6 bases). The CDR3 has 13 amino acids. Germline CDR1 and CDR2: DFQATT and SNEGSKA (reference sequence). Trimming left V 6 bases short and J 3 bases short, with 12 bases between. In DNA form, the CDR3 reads TGCAGTGCGGCTCGGGAGTACTACAATGAGCAGTTCTTC. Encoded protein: CSAAREYYNEQFF.

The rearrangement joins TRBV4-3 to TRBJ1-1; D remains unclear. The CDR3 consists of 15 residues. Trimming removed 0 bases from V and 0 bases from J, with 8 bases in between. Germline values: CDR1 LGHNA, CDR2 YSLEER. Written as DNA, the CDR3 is TGCGCCAGCAGCCAAGAGACGGGAGTGAACACTGAAGCTTTCTTT. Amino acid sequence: CASSQETGVNTEAFF.

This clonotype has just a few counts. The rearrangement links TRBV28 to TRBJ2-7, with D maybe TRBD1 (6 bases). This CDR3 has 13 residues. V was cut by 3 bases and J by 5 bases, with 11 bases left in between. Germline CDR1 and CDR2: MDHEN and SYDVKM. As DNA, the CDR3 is TGTGCCAGCAGTTTTCTACAGGGTCACGAGCAGTACTTC. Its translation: CASSFLQGHEQYF.

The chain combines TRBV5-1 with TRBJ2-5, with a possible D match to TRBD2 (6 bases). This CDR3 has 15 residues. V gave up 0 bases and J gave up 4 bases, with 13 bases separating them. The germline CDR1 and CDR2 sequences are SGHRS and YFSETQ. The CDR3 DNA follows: TGCGCCAGCAGCTTGGACGGGCGGGGCGGAGAGACCCAGTACTTC. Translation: CASSLDGRGGETQYF.

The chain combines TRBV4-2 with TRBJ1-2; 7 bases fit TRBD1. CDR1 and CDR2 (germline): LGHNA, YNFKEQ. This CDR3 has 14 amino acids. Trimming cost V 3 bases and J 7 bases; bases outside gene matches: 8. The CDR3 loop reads CASSQETGTGGYTF. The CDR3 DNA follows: TGTGCCAGCAGCCAGGAGACAGGGACGGGTGGCTACACCTTC.

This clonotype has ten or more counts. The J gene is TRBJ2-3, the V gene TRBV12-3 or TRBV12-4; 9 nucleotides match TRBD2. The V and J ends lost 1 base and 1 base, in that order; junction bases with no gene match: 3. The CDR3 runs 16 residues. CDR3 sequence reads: CASSLVRGRGTDTQYF. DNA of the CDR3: TGTGCCAGCAGTTTAGTGCGCGGGAGGGGCACAGATACGCAGTATTTT.

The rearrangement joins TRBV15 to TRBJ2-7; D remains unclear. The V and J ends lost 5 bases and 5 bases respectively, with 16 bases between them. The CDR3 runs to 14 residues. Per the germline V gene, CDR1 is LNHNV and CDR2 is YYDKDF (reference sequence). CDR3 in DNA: TGTGCCACCAGCGTCCGAACCAGAGACGACGAGCAGTACTTC. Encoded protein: CATSVRTRDDEQYF.

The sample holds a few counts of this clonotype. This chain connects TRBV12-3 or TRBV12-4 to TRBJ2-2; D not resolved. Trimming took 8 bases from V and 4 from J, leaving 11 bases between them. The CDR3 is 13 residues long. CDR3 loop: CASGLDGTGELFF. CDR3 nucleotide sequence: TGTGCCAGCGGTCTAGACGGCACCGGGGAGCTGTTTTTT.

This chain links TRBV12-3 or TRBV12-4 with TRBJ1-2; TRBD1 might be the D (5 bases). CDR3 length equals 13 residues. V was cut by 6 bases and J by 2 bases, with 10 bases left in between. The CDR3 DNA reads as TGTGCCAGCAGGCGGGACGGAAACTATGGCTACACCTTC. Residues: CASRRDGNYGYTF.

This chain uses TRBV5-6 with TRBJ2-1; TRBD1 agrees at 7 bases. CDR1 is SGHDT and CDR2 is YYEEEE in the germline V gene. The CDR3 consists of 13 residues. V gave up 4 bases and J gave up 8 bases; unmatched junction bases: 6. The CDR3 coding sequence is TGTGCCAGCAGCATGGGGACAGAACATGAGCAGTTCTTC. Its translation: CASSMGTEHEQFF.

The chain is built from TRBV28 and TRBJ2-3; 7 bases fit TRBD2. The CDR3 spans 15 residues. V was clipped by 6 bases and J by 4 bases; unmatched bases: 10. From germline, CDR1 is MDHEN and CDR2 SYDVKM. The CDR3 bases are TGTGCCAGCAGCAGGATGGGGGGGTACGCAGATACGCAGTATTTT. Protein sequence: CASSRMGGYADTQYF. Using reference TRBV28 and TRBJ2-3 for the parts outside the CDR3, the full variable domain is DVKVTQSSRYLVKRTGEKVFLECVQDMDHENMFWYRQDPGLGLRLIYFSYDVKMKEKGDIPEGYSVSREKKERFSLILESASTNQTSMYLCASSRMGGYADTQYFGPGTRLTVL.

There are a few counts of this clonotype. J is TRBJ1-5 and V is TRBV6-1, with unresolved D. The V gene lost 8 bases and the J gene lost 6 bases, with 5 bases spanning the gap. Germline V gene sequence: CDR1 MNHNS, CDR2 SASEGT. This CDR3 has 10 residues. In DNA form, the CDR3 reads TGTGCCAGCGGGCTTCAGCCCCAGCATTTT. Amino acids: CASGLQPQHF.

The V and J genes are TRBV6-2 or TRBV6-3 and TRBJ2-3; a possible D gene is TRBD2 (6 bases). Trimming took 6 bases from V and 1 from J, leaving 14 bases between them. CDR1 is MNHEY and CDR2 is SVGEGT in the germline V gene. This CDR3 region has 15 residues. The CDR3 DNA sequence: TGTGCCAGCAGACCGGGACTCCTCCGCACAGATACGCAGTATTTT. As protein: CASRPGLLRTDTQYF.

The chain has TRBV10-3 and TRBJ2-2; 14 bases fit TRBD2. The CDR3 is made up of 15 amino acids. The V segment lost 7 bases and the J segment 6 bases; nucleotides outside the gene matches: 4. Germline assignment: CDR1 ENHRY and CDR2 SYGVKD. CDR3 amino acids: CAITETSGGAGELFF. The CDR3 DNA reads TGTGCCATCACGGAGACTAGCGGGGGGGCCGGGGAGCTGTTTTTT.

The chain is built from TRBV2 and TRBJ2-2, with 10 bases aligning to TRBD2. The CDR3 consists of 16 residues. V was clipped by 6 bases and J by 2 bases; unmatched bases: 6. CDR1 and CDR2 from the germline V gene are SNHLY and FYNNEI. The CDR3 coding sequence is TGTGCCAGCAGGGAACCTAGCGGGGGAAACACCGGGGAGCTGTTTTTT. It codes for CASREPSGGNTGELFF.

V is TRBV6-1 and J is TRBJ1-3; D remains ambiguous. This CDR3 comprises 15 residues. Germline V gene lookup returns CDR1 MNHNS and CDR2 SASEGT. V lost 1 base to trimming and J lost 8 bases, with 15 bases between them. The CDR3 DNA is TGTGCCAGCAGTGAAGAAGAAAGTTCTCTCCACACCATATATTTT. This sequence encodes CASSEEESSLHTIYF.

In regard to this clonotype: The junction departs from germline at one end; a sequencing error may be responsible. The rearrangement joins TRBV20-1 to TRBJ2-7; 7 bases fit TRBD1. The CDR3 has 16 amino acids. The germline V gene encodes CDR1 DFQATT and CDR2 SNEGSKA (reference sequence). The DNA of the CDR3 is TGCAGTGCTAGAGATGGAGGACAGGCCGATACCTACGAGCAGTGCTTC. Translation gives CSARDGGQADTYEQCF.